The 10 T cell receptor beta chains given below trace back to one sample, sequenced in a study of blood T cells in healthy people across ages. Primers used in a second PCR of about 7 to 12 cycles were a sample-barcoded 5' primer and a J-beta primer mix. TCRdb called the 5' RACE reads again in MiXCR, with one record for every CDR3 protein. The profile shows 1.5 million to 2 million distinct CDR3 sequences, roughly 49% of them singletons. The material sequenced was blood. These TCRs come from a woman in her thirties or forties in good health.

This clonotype showed up just a few times. The chain combines TRBV5-1 with TRBJ2-5, with 10 bases matching TRBD2. Losses at the gene ends were 0 bases for V and 3 bases for J; bases not matched to a gene: 2. Germline assignment: CDR1 SGHRS and CDR2 YFSETQ. The CDR3 totals 15 residues. CDR3 sequence (DNA): TGCGCCAGCAGCTTGGTAGCGGGGGGCGAAGAGACCCAGTACTTC. Its protein product is CASSLVAGGEETQYF.

The chain combines TRBV6-6 with TRBJ2-7; 10 nucleotides agree with TRBD1. Germline V gives CDR1 MNHNY, CDR2 SVGAGI (reference sequence). CDR3 length: 16 amino acids. V shed 6 bases and J 2 bases; nucleotides not matched to a gene: 10. For the CDR3, the DNA is TGTGCCAGCAGAACTTCGCTCGGGACAGGGGCCTACGAGCAGTACTTC. This translates into CASRTSLGTGAYEQYF.

Only a few counts were recorded for this clonotype. This chain uses TRBV28 with TRBJ2-4; 8 bases fit TRBD1. J gave up 6 bases and V 5 bases, and 6 bases lay outside the gene matches. Germline values: CDR1 MDHEN, CDR2 SYDVKM. The CDR3 has 14 amino acids. The CDR3 sequence is CASSRQGTPNIQYF. The CDR3 DNA is TGTGCCAGCAGTCGACAGGGGACTCCAAACATTCAGTACTTC.

The chain uses TRBV11-1 and TRBJ2-5, with 9 bases matching TRBD1. The CDR3 is 16 residues long. Per the germline V gene, CDR1 is SGHAT and CDR2 is FQDESV (reference sequence). V was clipped by 2 bases and J by 2 bases; unmatched bases: 6. CDR3 sequence reads: CASSLWRGQGQETQYF. DNA for the CDR3: TGTGCCAGCAGCTTATGGAGGGGACAGGGACAAGAGACCCAGTACTTC.

V is TRBV29-1 and J is TRBJ2-1; the match to TRBD2 covers 8 bases. This CDR3 is built from 13 residues. J gave up 6 bases and V 4 bases, and 5 bases lay outside the gene matches. Germline V gives CDR1 SQVTM, CDR2 ANQGSEA. The CDR3 DNA is TGCAGCGTTGCAGCGGGGGCCATCAATGAGCAGTTCTTC. Translated: CSVAAGAINEQFF.

The CDR3 loop reads CASSQDRGGPTGGYTF. The DNA for the CDR3 is TGCGCCAGCAGCCAAGATCGGGGGGGACCTACCGGTGGCTACACCTTC. The gene calls are TRBV4-3 and TRBJ1-2; possible D gene TRBD1, 5 bases. The CDR3 contains 16 residues. V lost 0 bases, J lost 7 bases, and 18 bases lay in between. Germline-derived CDR1 and CDR2 are LGHNA and YSLEER.

The rearrangement uses TRBV7-2 and TRBJ1-2; D not resolved. This CDR3 region has 13 residues. CDR1 is SGHTA, CDR2 FQGNSA, per germline. The germline V and J ends were trimmed by 3 bases and 8 bases, with 13 bases remaining between them. The CDR3 DNA sequence: TGTGCCAGCAGCTTGTGGCAGGCAGGAGGCTACACCTTC. Encoded protein: CASSLWQAGGYTF.

The chain employs TRBV20-1 and TRBJ2-3, with TRBD1 as a possible D gene (5 bases). From germline, CDR1 is DFQATT and CDR2 SNEGSKA (reference sequence). Trimming took 0 bases from V and 7 from J, leaving 14 bases between them. CDR3 size: 14 residues. CDR3 nucleotides: TGCAGTGCTAGAGATTTGGGGCCCCGAAATACGCAGTATTTT. Residues: CSARDLGPRNTQYF.

V and J are TRBV2 and TRBJ1-3; 9 nucleotides align to TRBD1. Germline values: CDR1 SNHLY, CDR2 FYNNEI. Trimming took 6 bases from V and 1 from J; bases not matched to a gene: 4. The CDR3 is made up of 15 amino acids. The CDR3 loop is CASRGQGLSGNTIYF. CDR3 coding DNA: TGTGCCAGCAGGGGACAGGGACTTTCTGGAAACACCATATATTTT.

The V gene is TRBV6-2 or TRBV6-3, the J gene TRBJ2-7; the D call may be TRBD1 or TRBD2 (6 bases each). The J call may be faulty, since TRBJ2-4 better matches the DNA end. The germline V gene encodes CDR1 MNHEY and CDR2 SVGEGT. This CDR3 region has 15 residues. The CDR3 loop reads CASSLEGGVGNIQYF. CDR3 sequence (DNA): TGTGCCAGCAGCTTAGAGGGGGGAGTCGGAAACATTCAGTACTTC.